This T cell receptor beta chain emerged from a study of blood T cell repertoires in COVID-19 (dated by TCRdb to 2019 to 2021). For context, the study as a whole: The collaborator samples originated in the United States, Italy and Spain and spanned the acute and convalescent phases of COVID-19. The samples were drawn from two sources: the first 160 participants of the ongoing ImmuneRACE study, and 1,254 subjects contributed by 6 global collaborators. The material from the prospective study consisted of cDNA or gDNA derived from T cells, B-cell-depleted T cells, or PBMCs. The repertoires were released in a freely available public database meant as a resource for research on the immune response to SARS-CoV-2. Where available, HLA class I and class II types were obtained from metadata supplied by the sample provider rather than from assay-based typing. A de-identified subject ID, COVID-19 status, age in years and sex were almost always included in the sample metadata. Deeply sampled blood TCRbeta repertoires from subjects exposed to, actively infected with, or recovered from COVID-19 were included in the dataset. Broader findings and caveats from the paper: The amount of clinical and demographic metadata varied by source and participant and was provided uncurated.

The immunoSEQ Assay, a bias-controlled multiplex PCR, was used to amplify TCRbeta CDR3 regions from genomic DNA. On the authors' methods: Nucleated cell counts per sample were estimated from amplification of reference gene primers within the assay. To quantify the absolute abundance of each unique TCRbeta CDR3 rearrangement, sequence reads were collapsed and filtered. For each sample, productive Simpson clonality was calculated by taking the square root of Simpson's diversity index across productive rearrangements. Held by TCRdb, this immuneACCESS table contains in-frame sequences only and omits some clones. Under half of the omission traces to an unresolved V gene where checked; the cause of the rest is unknown. V, J and clone size are those of that table, while D and trimming were read from the DNA. The sample contains some 130,000 clones, around nine tenths of them found a single time. Together, the top ten hold more than 15% of the sample.

A remark on this clone: Its antigen is still unknown. No quality values exist for individual bases; no much larger clone is one base distant.

Trimming costs V 4 bases and J 0 bases, and their ends lie 23 bases apart. The CDR3, cysteine through phenylalanine, is 20 amino acids long. CDR3 DNA is the only sequence kept; it has 60 bases, read in frame from the first base. CDR1 and CDR2 are drawn from the germline V gene: SGHRS, YFSETQ. Collaborating institutions collected whole blood in K2EDTA tubes following their own protocols. For TCRbeta analysis, collaborator samples were shipped as frozen whole blood, as isolated PBMCs, or as DNA extracted from either sample type. The sequence was collected from a man in his fifties or sixties with active or convalescent COVID-19. Recombination linked TRBV5-1 to TRBJ1-6; the D gene assignment is ambiguous. The sample consisted of peripheral blood. The CDR3 has the sequence CASSHPSSGGESSYNSPLHF. The DNA sequence follows: TGCGCCAGCAGCCACCCTTCGTCTGGCGGGGAGAGCTCCTATAATTCACCCCTCCACTTT.